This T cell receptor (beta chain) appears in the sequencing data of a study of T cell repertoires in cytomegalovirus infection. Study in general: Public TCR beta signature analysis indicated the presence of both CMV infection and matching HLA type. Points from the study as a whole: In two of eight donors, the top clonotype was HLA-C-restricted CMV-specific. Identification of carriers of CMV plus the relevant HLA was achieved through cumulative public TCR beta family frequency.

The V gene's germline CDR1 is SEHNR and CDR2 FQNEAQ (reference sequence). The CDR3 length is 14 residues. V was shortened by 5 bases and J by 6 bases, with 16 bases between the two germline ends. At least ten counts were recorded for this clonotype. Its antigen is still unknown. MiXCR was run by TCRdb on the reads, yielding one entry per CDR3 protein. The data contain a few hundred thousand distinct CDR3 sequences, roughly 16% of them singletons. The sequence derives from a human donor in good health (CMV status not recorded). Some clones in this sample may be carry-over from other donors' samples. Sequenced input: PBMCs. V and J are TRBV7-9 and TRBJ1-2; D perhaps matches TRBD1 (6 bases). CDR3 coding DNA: TGTGCCAGCAGCCCCACAGGGTCTGTGGATGGCTACACCTTC. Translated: CASSPTGSVDGYTF.